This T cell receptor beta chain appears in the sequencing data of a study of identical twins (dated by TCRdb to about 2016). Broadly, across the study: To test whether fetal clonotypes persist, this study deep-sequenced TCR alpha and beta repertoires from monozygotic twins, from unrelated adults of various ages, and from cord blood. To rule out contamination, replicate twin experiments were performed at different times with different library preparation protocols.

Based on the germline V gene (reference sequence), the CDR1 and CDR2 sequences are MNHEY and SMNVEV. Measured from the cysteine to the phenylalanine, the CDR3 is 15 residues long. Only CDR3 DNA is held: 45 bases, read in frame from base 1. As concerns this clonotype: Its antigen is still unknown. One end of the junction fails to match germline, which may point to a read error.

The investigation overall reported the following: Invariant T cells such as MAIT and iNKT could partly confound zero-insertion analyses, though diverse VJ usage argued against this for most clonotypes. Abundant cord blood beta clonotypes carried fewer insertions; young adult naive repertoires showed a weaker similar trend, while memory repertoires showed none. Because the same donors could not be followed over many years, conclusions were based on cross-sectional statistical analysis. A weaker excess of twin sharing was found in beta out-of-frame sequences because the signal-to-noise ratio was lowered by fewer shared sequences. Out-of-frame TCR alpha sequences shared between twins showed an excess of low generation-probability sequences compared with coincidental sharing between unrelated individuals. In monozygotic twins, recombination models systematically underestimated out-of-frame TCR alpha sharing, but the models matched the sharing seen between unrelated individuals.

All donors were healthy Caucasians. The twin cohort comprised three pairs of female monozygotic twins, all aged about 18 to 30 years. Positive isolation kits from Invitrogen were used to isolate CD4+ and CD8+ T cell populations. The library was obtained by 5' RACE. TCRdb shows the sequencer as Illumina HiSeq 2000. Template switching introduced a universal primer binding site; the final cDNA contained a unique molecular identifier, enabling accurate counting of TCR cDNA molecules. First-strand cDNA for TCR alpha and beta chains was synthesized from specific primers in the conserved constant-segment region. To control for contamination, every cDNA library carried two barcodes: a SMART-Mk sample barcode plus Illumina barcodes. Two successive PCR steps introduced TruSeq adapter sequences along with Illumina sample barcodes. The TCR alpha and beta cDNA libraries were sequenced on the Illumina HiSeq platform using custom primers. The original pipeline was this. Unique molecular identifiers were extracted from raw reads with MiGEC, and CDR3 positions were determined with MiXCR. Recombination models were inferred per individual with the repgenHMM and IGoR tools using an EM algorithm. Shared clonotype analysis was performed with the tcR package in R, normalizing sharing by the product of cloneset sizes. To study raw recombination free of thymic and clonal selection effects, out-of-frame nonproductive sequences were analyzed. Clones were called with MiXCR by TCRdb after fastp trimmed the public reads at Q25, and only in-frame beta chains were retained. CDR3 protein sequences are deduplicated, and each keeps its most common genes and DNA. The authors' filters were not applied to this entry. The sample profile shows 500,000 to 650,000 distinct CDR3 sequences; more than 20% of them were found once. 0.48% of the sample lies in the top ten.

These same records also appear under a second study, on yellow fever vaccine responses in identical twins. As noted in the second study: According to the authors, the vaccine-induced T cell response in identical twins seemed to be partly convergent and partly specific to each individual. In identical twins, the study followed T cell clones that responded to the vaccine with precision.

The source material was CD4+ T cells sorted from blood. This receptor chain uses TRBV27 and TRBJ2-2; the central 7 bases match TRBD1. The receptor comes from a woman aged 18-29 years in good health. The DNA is TGTGCCAGCAGTTCCGGGACAGTCATCACCGGGGACCTGTTTTTT. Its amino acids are CASSSGTVITGDLFF.